A single sample gave rise to the 26 T cell receptor beta chains below, sequenced in a study of shared clonotypes between healthy human individuals. Method: immunoSEQ multiplex PCR; TCRdb's copy keeps in-frame clones and lacks some. The table has more than 1,200,000 clones, approximately 98.5% seen once; the top ten hold 0.36%. Sequencing input: naive CD4+ T cells sorted from blood. Subset: CD45RA+ positively selected. The receptors here all came from a man aged 25-45 years in good health.

CDR3 protein: CASSRRDTYEQYF. CDR3 sequence (DNA): TGTGCCAGCAGCCGCCGGGACACCTACGAGCAGTACTTC. V gene TRBV7-2 combines with J gene TRBJ2-7; D possibly corresponds to TRBD1 (6 bases). This CDR3 has 13 residues. The germline V gene encodes CDR1 SGHTA and CDR2 FQGNSA. The ends were cut back, 5 bases at V and 2 bases at J, with 10 bases in the middle.

The V and J genes are TRBV28 and TRBJ2-3, with 9 bases matching TRBD2. Germline trimming cut 2 bases from V and 1 base from J; bases unmatched to any gene: 13. This CDR3 region has 19 residues. Germline assignment: CDR1 MDHEN and CDR2 SYDVKM. In nucleotides, the CDR3 is TGTGCCAGCAGTTTAGCGGCAGCTCGCGGGAGGGGTCGCACAGATACGCAGTATTTT. Amino acid sequence: CASSLAAARGRGRTDTQYF.

The gene calls are TRBV2 and TRBJ2-5, with TRBD1 matching 11 bases. V lost 8 bases, J lost 5 bases, and 13 bases stayed unmatched. CDR3 length: 16 residues. The germline V gene encodes CDR1 SNHLY and CDR2 FYNNEI. The CDR3 protein is CASPTDRGRWRETQYF. DNA for the CDR3: TGTGCCAGCCCGACGGACAGGGGGCGCTGGCGCGAGACCCAGTACTTC.

The chain uses TRBV29-1 and TRBJ2-1, with TRBD1 as a possible D gene (6 bases). Trimming stripped 4 bases from V and 1 base from J, with 11 bases between. The germline gives CDR1 SQVTM, CDR2 ANQGSEA. The CDR3 runs to 14 residues. CDR3 protein: CSVAGVGSYNEQFF. The CDR3 region has the DNA TGCAGCGTTGCAGGGGTCGGGTCCTACAATGAGCAGTTCTTC.

This chain links TRBV5-1 with TRBJ2-7; 7 nucleotides agree with TRBD2. The germline gives CDR1 SGHRS, CDR2 YFSETQ. CDR3 length equals 15 residues. After removal of 0 bases from V and 2 bases from J, the junction contained 5 bases not matched to a gene. This chain's CDR3 is CASSLDSSGPYEQYF. CDR3 nucleotide sequence: TGCGCCAGCAGCTTGGATTCTAGCGGTCCCTACGAGCAGTACTTC.

This clone has a single count. The chain employs TRBV9 and TRBJ2-7; TRBD1 matches at 9 bases. Per the germline V gene, CDR1 is SGDLS and CDR2 is YYNGEE. This CDR3 comprises 15 residues. The V gene end was trimmed by 4 bases and the J gene end by 0 bases; junction bases not matched to a gene: 5. This CDR3 reads CASSWGQGSSYEQYF. The CDR3 nucleotides are TGTGCCAGCAGCTGGGGACAGGGAAGCTCCTACGAGCAGTACTTC.

A single count supports this clone. The chain is built from TRBV6-1 and TRBJ2-2; 11 bases align to TRBD1. V shed 5 bases and J 4 bases; nucleotides not matched to a gene: 3. Germline V CDR1 and CDR2: MNHNS, SASEGT. CDR3 length: 15 residues. DNA of the CDR3: TGTGCCAGCAGTTCCGGGACAGGGGGCACCGGGGAGCTGTTTTTT. Residues: CASSSGTGGTGELFF.

V is TRBV28 and J is TRBJ2-7; 9 bases are shared with TRBD2. Per germline, CDR1 MDHEN and CDR2 SYDVKM. The junction had 8 bases not matched to a gene; V was cut back by 5 bases and J by 3 bases. This CDR3 contains 15 residues. This CDR3 reads CASSAPAGGSYEQYF. The DNA of the CDR3 is TGTGCCAGCAGTGCTCCGGCGGGAGGGAGCTACGAGCAGTACTTC.

This clone is a singleton in its sample. The V call is TRBV7-3, the J call TRBJ2-7; 9 positions agree with TRBD2. Looked up from germline, CDR1 is SGHTA and CDR2 is FQGTGA. The CDR3 is made up of 13 amino acids. The ends lost 7 bases at V and 0 bases at J; junction bases unmatched: 1. CDR3 amino acids: CASNSGSSYEQYF. The CDR3 DNA follows: TGTGCCAGCAATAGCGGGAGCTCCTACGAGCAGTACTTC.

The V gene is TRBV19, the J gene TRBJ2-7; a weak D match, TRBD1 (5 bases). Germline V gene lookup returns CDR1 LNHDA and CDR2 SQIVND (reference sequence). Trimming took off 4 bases at V and 0 bases at J, with 10 bases between the two ends. The CDR3 consists of 14 residues. The CDR3 sequence: CASSRQINSYEQYF. The CDR3 coding sequence is TGTGCCAGTAGTAGACAGATTAACTCCTACGAGCAGTACTTC. The full variable domain, in which reference TRBV19 and TRBJ2-7 provide the parts outside the CDR3, is DGGITQSPKYLFRKEGQNVTLSCEQNLNHDAMYWYRQDPGQGLRLIYYSQIVNDFQKGDIAEGYSVSREKKESFPLTVTSAQKNPTAFYLCASSRQINSYEQYFGPGTRLTVT.

The V call is TRBV5-5, the J call TRBJ1-3; D might be TRBD1 (5 bases). V dropped 1 base and J dropped 4 bases, with 21 bases sitting between them. The CDR3 is 18 amino acids. Germline CDR1 SGHKS, CDR2 YYEKEE (reference sequence). Here the CDR3 DNA reads TGTGCCAGCAGCTTGACCCTTACGACAGCCCGATTCGGAAACACCATATATTTT. Amino acids: CASSLTLTTARFGNTIYF.

This chain joins TRBV30 and TRBJ2-7, with TRBD1 as a possible D gene (6 bases). The CDR3 is 12 residues long. The V end lost 4 bases, the J end lost 5 bases, and 12 bases lay between the germline ends. In germline, CDR1 is GTSNPN, CDR2 SVGIG (reference sequence). CDR3 amino acids: CAWNRDTNEQYF. The CDR3 DNA reads TGTGCCTGGAACAGGGATACGAACGAGCAGTACTTC. Using reference TRBV30 and TRBJ2-7 for the parts outside the CDR3, the full variable domain is SQTIHQWPATLVQPVGSPLSLECTVEGTSNPNLYWYRQAAGRGLQLLFYSVGIGQISSEVPQNLSASRPQDRQFILSSKKLLLSDSGFYLCAWNRDTNEQYFGPGTRLTVT.

The chain joins TRBV5-5 to TRBJ1-2; 8 positions agree with TRBD1. Germline loops: CDR1 SGHKS, CDR2 YYEKEE (reference sequence). This CDR3 spans 15 amino acids. The junction had 10 bases not matched to a gene; V was cut back by 4 bases and J by 5 bases. The DNA of the CDR3 is TGTGCCAGCAGCCCGGACAGGGCGGAACCATATGGCTACACCTTC. Protein: CASSPDRAEPYGYTF.

This sequence joins TRBV5-8 and TRBJ2-1, with D tentatively TRBD1 or TRBD2 (7 bases each). The CDR3 spans 15 residues. The germline V and J ends were trimmed by 2 bases and 4 bases, with 13 bases remaining between them. Germline-derived CDR1 and CDR2 are SGHTS and YDEGEE. This CDR3 reads CASSFGTAGYNEQFF. CDR3 bases: TGTGCCAGCAGCTTCGGGACAGCGGGGTACAATGAGCAGTTCTTC.

Written as DNA, the CDR3 is TGCGCCAGCAGCCAATATCGTCAGGGGAAATACGAGCAGTACTTC. Its translation: CASSQYRQGKYEQYF. The chain recombines TRBV4-3 with TRBJ2-7, with D possibly matching TRBD1 (6 bases). V was pared by 2 bases and J by 4 bases, with 15 bases between. This CDR3 comprises 15 residues. CDR1 is LGHNA, CDR2 YSLEER, per germline.

On this clone: Other DNA sequences of this sample code for an identical CDR3. The chain employs TRBV6-5 and TRBJ1-4; the D is unclear. This CDR3 has 15 residues. V lost 0 bases and J lost 2, with 7 bases in between. Germline V lookup: CDR1 MNHEY, CDR2 SVGAGI. The CDR3 sequence is CASSYSGRTNEKLFF. The CDR3, as DNA: TGTGCCAGCAGTTACTCGGGCAGGACTAATGAAAAACTGTTTTTT.

The chain couples TRBV19 to TRBJ2-3, with 12 bases matching TRBD2. V was pared by 5 bases and J by 4 bases, with 4 bases of the junction left unmatched. The CDR3 length is 15 residues. Germline loops: CDR1 LNHDA, CDR2 SQIVND (reference sequence). The CDR3 region has the DNA TGTGCCAGTAGTCGGCTAGCGGGGGGGGCAGATACGCAGTATTTT. This translates into CASSRLAGGADTQYF.

Concerning this clone itself: Germline and junction disagree at one end, which may indicate a read error. The chain is built from TRBV11-2 and TRBJ2-4; D is perhaps TRBD1 (5 bases). The CDR3 has 11 amino acids. Germline V gives CDR1 SGHAT, CDR2 FQNNGV. The CDR3 region has the DNA TGTGCCAGCAGCATTACAGGAAAATTGGACTTC. It is translated as CASSITGKLDF.

CDR3 sequence: CASSPRSQGSDEKLFF. The CDR3 DNA is TGTGCCAGCAGCCCTCGCAGCCAGGGGAGTGATGAAAAACTGTTTTTT. J is TRBJ1-4 and V is TRBV7-9; perhaps TRBD1 as D (6 bases). The CDR3 runs to 16 residues. Germline CDR1 and CDR2: SEHNR and FQNEAQ (reference sequence). The V gene lost 5 bases and the J gene lost 6 bases, with 19 bases spanning the gap.

V usage is TRBV28 and J usage is TRBJ1-5; 8 bases match TRBD1. CDR1 is MDHEN and CDR2 is SYDVKM in the germline V gene. There are 14 residues in the CDR3. Losses at the gene ends were 6 bases for V and 5 bases for J; bases not matched to a gene: 6. Here the CDR3 DNA reads TGTGCCAGCAGCTCGGACAGGGTGGATCAGCCCCAGCATTTT. Translating gives CASSSDRVDQPQHF. Looking up the rest from reference TRBV28 and TRBJ1-5 gives the full variable domain: DVKVTQSSRYLVKRTGEKVFLECVQDMDHENMFWYRQDPGLGLRLIYFSYDVKMKEKGDIPEGYSVSREKKERFSLILESASTNQTSMYLCASSSDRVDQPQHFGDGTRLSIL.

This sequence joins TRBV9 and TRBJ2-1; the match to TRBD2 covers 7 bases. Germline CDR1 SGDLS, CDR2 YYNGEE. The CDR3 has 17 residues. V shed 0 bases, J shed 6 bases, and the junction held 12 bases outside the gene matches. Written as DNA, the CDR3 is TGTGCCAGCAGCGTAGCCCCTCTAGCGGCCCTGTTCAATGAGCAGTTCTTC. It translates to CASSVAPLAALFNEQFF.

The rearrangement links TRBV7-8 to TRBJ2-7, with D uncertain. This CDR3 comprises 15 residues. Germline CDR1 SGHVS, CDR2 FQNEAQ. V lost 5 bases and J lost 0, with 14 bases in between. The CDR3 bases are TGTGCCAGCAGCCAAGGACCTATGAGCTCCTACGAGCAGTACTTC. It translates to CASSQGPMSSYEQYF.

The CDR3 coding sequence is TGTGCCGCCCGCTCCGGGTCCTCACCCCTCTACACCTTC. Amino acids: CAARSGSSPLYTF. The chain combines TRBV28 with TRBJ1-2, with D uncertain. Looked up from germline, CDR1 is MDHEN and CDR2 is SYDVKM. The CDR3 has 13 residues. Trimming took off 11 bases at V and 10 bases at J, with 23 bases between the two ends.

The chain joins TRBV5-1 to TRBJ2-5; D may match TRBD1 or TRBD2 (6 bases each). Between the trimmed V and J ends, which lost 4 bases and 1 base, there was a span of 17 bases. The CDR3 runs to 16 residues. Germline CDR1 is SGHRS and CDR2 is YFSETQ. For the CDR3, the DNA is TGCGCCAGCAGCACCGGGGGTCGGGGGCTCCAAGAGACCCAGTACTTC. Protein product: CASSTGGRGLQETQYF.

This clone was recorded only once. J is TRBJ2-1 and V is TRBV5-5; 7 nucleotides agree with TRBD1. J was trimmed by 4 bases and V by 0 bases; bases with no gene match: 10. The CDR3 contains 17 residues. Germline V lookup: CDR1 SGHKS, CDR2 YYEKEE (reference sequence). CDR3 DNA sequence: TGTGCCAGCAGCTTGGTTTCGGGACAGACGTTATACAATGAGCAGTTCTTC. As protein: CASSLVSGQTLYNEQFF.

The V gene is TRBV5-1, the J gene TRBJ2-5; D might be TRBD1 or TRBD2, each matching 5 bases. V lost 5 bases and J lost 1, with 15 bases in between. This CDR3 has 15 amino acids. Germline V lookup: CDR1 SGHRS, CDR2 YFSETQ. This chain's CDR3 is CASSSNRDLQETQYF. The CDR3 nucleotides are TGCGCCAGCAGTTCCAACCGGGACCTCCAAGAGACCCAGTACTTC.